This entry lists 18 T cell receptor beta chains sequenced from one sample in a study of OX40 agonist ivuxolimab in advanced cancers. Clones were read by immunoSEQ multiplex PCR, and TCRdb kept only the in-frame ones, dropping some. The sample lists around 76,000 clones, about 79% occurring once. This material consisted of CD4+ or CD8+ T cells sorted from blood, taken in a trial of the OX40 agonist ivuxolimab. The receptors come from an adult with an advanced solid tumor such as melanoma, head and neck, liver or kidney cancer.

The chain employs TRBV6-6 and TRBJ1-1, with 7 bases lining up with TRBD1. The CDR3 has 13 residues. CDR1 is MNHNY and CDR2 is SVGAGI in the germline V gene (reference sequence). V was clipped by 5 bases and J by 4 bases; unmatched bases: 4. The CDR3 here is CASSPHRGTEAFF. CDR3 DNA: TGTGCCAGCAGTCCCCACAGGGGCACTGAAGCTTTCTTT.

The chain couples TRBV27 to TRBJ2-3; D is unclear. The V gene lost 2 bases and the J gene lost 4 bases, with 7 bases spanning the gap. The germline CDR1 and CDR2 sequences are MNHEY and SMNVEV (reference sequence). The CDR3 extends over 13 amino acids. CDR3 coding DNA: TGTGCCAGCAGTTTAATGGGCGCAGATACGCAGTATTTT. It translates to CASSLMGADTQYF.

This sequence joins TRBV9 and TRBJ1-3, with a tentative D call TRBD1 (5 bases). V lost 3 bases and J lost 5, with 9 bases in between. The CDR3 has 13 residues. Germline CDR1 reads SGDLS; CDR2 reads YYNGEE. The DNA for the CDR3 is TGTGCCAGCAGCGCAACAGGTCGAAACACCATATATTTT. It specifies CASSATGRNTIYF.

On this clone: An end of the junction differs from the germline gene, which may be a read error. V usage is TRBV18 and J usage is TRBJ2-5; TRBD2 might be the D (5 bases). Germline V gives CDR1 KGHSH, CDR2 LQKENI. CDR3 size: 11 residues. Here the CDR3 reads CRAGNQETQYF. CDR3 nucleotide sequence: TGCCGAGCCGGGAATCAAGAGACCCAGTACTTC.

V usage is TRBV7-9 and J usage is TRBJ2-5; the match to TRBD2 covers 9 bases. Germline V gene data show CDR1 as SEHNR and CDR2 as FQNEAQ (reference sequence). This CDR3 contains 14 residues. V shed 8 bases, J shed 5 bases, and the junction held 9 bases outside the gene matches. The CDR3, as DNA: TGTGCCAGCCGAGAGCGGGGGGCCGGGGAGACCCAGTACTTC. Its translation: CASRERGAGETQYF.

This chain uses TRBV7-2 with TRBJ1-5; the match to TRBD1 covers 9 bases. Germline CDR1 is SGHTA and CDR2 is FQGNSA. CDR3 length: 14 amino acids. The V and J ends lost 2 bases and 6 bases, in that order; junction bases with no gene match: 2. The DNA for the CDR3 is TGTGCCAGCAGCTTAACGACAGGGGGTCAGCCCCAGCATTTT. It is translated as CASSLTTGGQPQHF.

At least ten counts were recorded for this clone. CDR3 protein: CASSSHNGVDETQYF. The CDR3 DNA follows: TGTGCCAGCAGTTCCCACAACGGGGTGGATGAGACCCAGTACTTC. The chain uses TRBV6-6 and TRBJ2-5; D might be TRBD2 (5 bases). Germline CDR1 is MNHNY and CDR2 is SVGAGI (reference sequence). This CDR3 comprises 15 residues. Trimming took 4 bases from V and 5 from J, leaving 17 bases between them.

The chain combines TRBV11-2 with TRBJ1-1; possibly TRBD1 for D (5 bases). Germline CDR1 reads SGHAT; CDR2 reads FQNNGV. The CDR3 loop spans 16 amino acids. V lost 1 base and J lost 4, with 16 bases in between. This CDR3 is CASSLAGTGAFTEAFF. The CDR3 DNA reads TGTGCCAGCAGCTTAGCAGGGACCGGGGCCTTCACTGAAGCTTTCTTT.

The CDR3 bases are TGTGCCAGCAGCTTGATCCGGGACACTCGTGAAGCTTTCTTT. It is translated as CASSLIRDTREAFF. The chain carries TRBV5-6 and TRBJ1-1; D might be TRBD1 (6 bases). Germline V gene lookup returns CDR1 SGHDT and CDR2 YYEEEE. The CDR3 consists of 14 residues. V dropped 1 base and J dropped 7 bases, with 14 bases sitting between them.

The V and J genes are TRBV18 and TRBJ1-5; no reliable D call. There are 15 residues in the CDR3. Looked up from germline, CDR1 is KGHSH and CDR2 is LQKENI. The V end lost 5 bases, the J end lost 0 bases, and 11 bases lay between the germline ends. The CDR3 DNA is TGTGCCAGCTCATCTTCGAGGGTTAGCAATCAGCCCCAGCATTTT. The encoded protein is CASSSSRVSNQPQHF.

V and J are TRBV7-2 and TRBJ1-2; 11 bases line up with TRBD1. After removal of 1 base from V and 8 bases from J, the junction contained 6 bases not matched to a gene. The CDR3 runs 15 residues. Germline V lookup: CDR1 SGHTA, CDR2 FQGNSA. The CDR3 DNA is TGTGCCAGCAGCTTAGGAGGGACAGGGGGACGCGGCTACACCTTC. Amino acids: CASSLGGTGGRGYTF.

CDR3 loop: CASSSVLTSGKGTDTQYF. As DNA, the CDR3 is TGCGCCAGCAGCTCTGTCCTGACTAGCGGGAAAGGCACAGATACGCAGTATTTT. The V and J genes are TRBV5-1 and TRBJ2-3; 11 nucleotides line up with TRBD2. Trimming cost V 3 bases and J 1 base; bases outside gene matches: 10. The CDR3 has 18 residues. CDR1 is SGHRS and CDR2 is YFSETQ in the germline V gene. Based on the CDR3 plus reference TRBV5-1 and TRBJ2-3, the full variable domain is KAGVTQTPRYLIKTRGQQVTLSCSPISGHRSVSWYQQTPGQGLQFLFEYFSETQRNKGNFPGRFSGRQFSNSRSEMNVSTLELGDSALYLCASSSVLTSGKGTDTQYFGPGTRLTVL.

In its sample, this clone was seen once. The chain recombines TRBV19 with TRBJ2-3; weak D call: TRBD1 (5 bases). V dropped 3 bases and J dropped 2 bases, with 9 bases sitting between them. Germline V gives CDR1 LNHDA, CDR2 SQIVND (reference sequence). The CDR3 has 14 residues. The CDR3 bases are TGTGCCAGTAGTATTCAGGGCTTCACAGATACGCAGTATTTT. It codes for CASSIQGFTDTQYF.

J is TRBJ1-1 and V is TRBV9; D ambiguous. The CDR3 contains 14 residues. CDR1 is SGDLS, CDR2 YYNGEE, per germline. Trimming pared 2 bases from V and 1 base from J, leaving 9 bases between. The CDR3 nucleotides are TGTGCCAGCAGCGTTACGGGTTCGAACACTGAAGCTTTCTTT. Residues: CASSVTGSNTEAFF.

The rearrangement links TRBV2 to TRBJ1-1, with no clear D. V was shortened by 2 bases and J by 1 base, with 8 bases between the two germline ends. The CDR3 runs to 14 residues. Germline CDR1 reads SNHLY; CDR2 reads FYNNEI. CDR3 bases: TGTGCCAGCAGTGAAAGTTCGGGGAACACTGAAGCTTTCTTT. Protein sequence: CASSESSGNTEAFF.

CDR3 DNA sequence: TGTGCCAGTAGTATCGCGCCTCAGGCCACCGGGGAGCTGTTTTTT. Its protein product is CASSIAPQATGELFF. This rearrangement joins TRBV19 to TRBJ2-2, with no clear D. V lost 3 bases and J lost 4, with 12 bases in between. CDR1 and CDR2 (germline): LNHDA, SQIVND (reference sequence). There are 15 residues in the CDR3.

The V and J genes are TRBV18 and TRBJ1-1, with 8 bases lining up with TRBD1. The V segment lost 3 bases and the J segment 5 bases; nucleotides outside the gene matches: 5. This CDR3 contains 14 residues. CDR1 and CDR2 (germline): KGHSH, LQKENI. CDR3 in amino acids: CASSPDRVRTEAFF. DNA of the CDR3: TGTGCCAGCTCACCGGACAGGGTTCGGACTGAAGCTTTCTTT. Variable domain in full (rest from reference TRBV18 and TRBJ1-1): NAGVMQNPRHLVRRRGQEARLRCSPMKGHSHVYWYRQLPEEGLKFMVYLQKENIIDESGMPKERFSAEFPKEGPSILRIQQVVRGDSAAYFCASSPDRVRTEAFFGQGTRLTVV.

This clone was observed once. The rearrangement joins TRBV7-2 to TRBJ1-2, with D possibly being TRBD1 (5 bases). The CDR3 contains 16 residues. Per germline, CDR1 SGHTA and CDR2 FQGNSA. The V end was cut by 6 bases, the J end by 2 bases, with 19 bases between. Written as DNA, the CDR3 is TGTGCCAGCAGTCCCCGACAGACTAACCTAAACTATGGCTACACCTTC. Protein product: CASSPRQTNLNYGYTF. The entire variable domain, with the rest obtained from reference TRBV7-2 and TRBJ1-2, is as follows: GAGVSQSPSNKVTEKGKDVELRCDPISGHTALYWYRQSLGQGLEFLIYFQGNSAPDKSGLPSDRFSAERTGGSVSTLTIQRTQQEDSAVYLCASSPRQTNLNYGYTFGSGTRLTVV.